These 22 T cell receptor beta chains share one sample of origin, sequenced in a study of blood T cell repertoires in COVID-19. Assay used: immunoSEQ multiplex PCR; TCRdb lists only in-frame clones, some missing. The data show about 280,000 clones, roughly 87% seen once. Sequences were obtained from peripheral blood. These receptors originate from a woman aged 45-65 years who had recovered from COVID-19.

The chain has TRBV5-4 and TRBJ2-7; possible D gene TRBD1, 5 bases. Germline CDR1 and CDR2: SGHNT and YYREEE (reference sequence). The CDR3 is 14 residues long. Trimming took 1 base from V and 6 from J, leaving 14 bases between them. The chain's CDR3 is CASSLPNSGAEQYF. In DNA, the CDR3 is TGTGCCAGCAGCTTGCCGAATAGTGGGGCCGAGCAGTACTTC.

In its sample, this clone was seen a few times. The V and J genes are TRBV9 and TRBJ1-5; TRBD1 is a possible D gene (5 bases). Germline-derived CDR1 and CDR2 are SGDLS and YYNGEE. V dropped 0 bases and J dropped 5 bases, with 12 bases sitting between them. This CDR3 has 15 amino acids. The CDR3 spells CASSVAPGLDQPQHF. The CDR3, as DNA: TGTGCCAGCAGCGTAGCTCCAGGGTTGGATCAGCCCCAGCATTTT. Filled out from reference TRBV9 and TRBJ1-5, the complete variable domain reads DSGVTQTPKHLITATGQRVTLRCSPRSGDLSVYWYQQSLDQGLQFLIQYYNGEERAKGNILERFSAQQFPDLHSELNLSSLELGDSALYFCASSVAPGLDQPQHFGDGTRLSIL.

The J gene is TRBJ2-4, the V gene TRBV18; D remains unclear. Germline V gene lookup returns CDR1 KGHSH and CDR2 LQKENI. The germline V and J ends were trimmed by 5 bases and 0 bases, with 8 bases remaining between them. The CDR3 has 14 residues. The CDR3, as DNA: TGTGCCAGCTCATCACAACTAGCCAAAAACATTCAGTACTTC. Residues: CASSSQLAKNIQYF.

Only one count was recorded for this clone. This chain's CDR3 is CASSPSGGMNTEAFF. As DNA, the CDR3 is TGTGCCAGCAGCCCCTCGGGGGGGATGAACACTGAAGCTTTCTTT. The chain couples TRBV9 to TRBJ1-1; weak D call: TRBD1 (5 bases). This CDR3 spans 15 amino acids. Between the trimmed V and J ends, which lost 4 bases and 0 bases, there was a span of 13 bases. CDR1 and CDR2 from the germline V gene are SGDLS and YYNGEE.

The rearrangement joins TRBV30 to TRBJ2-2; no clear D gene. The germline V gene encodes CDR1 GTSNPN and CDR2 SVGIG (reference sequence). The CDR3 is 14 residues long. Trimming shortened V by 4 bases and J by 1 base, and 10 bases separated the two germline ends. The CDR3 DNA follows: TGTGCCTGGACCGGTTACGAGAACACCGGGGAGCTGTTTTTT. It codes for CAWTGYENTGELFF. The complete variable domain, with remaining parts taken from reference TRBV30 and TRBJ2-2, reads SQTIHQWPATLVQPVGSPLSLECTVEGTSNPNLYWYRQAAGRGLQLLFYSVGIGQISSEVPQNLSASRPQDRQFILSSKKLLLSDSGFYLCAWTGYENTGELFFGEGSRLTVL.

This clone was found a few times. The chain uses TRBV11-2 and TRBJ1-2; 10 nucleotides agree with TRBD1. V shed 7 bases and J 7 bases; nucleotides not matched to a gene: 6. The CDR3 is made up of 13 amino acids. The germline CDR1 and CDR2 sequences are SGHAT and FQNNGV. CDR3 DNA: TGTGCCAGCAACCGGGACAGGGGAGGTGGCTACACCTTC. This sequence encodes CASNRDRGGGYTF.

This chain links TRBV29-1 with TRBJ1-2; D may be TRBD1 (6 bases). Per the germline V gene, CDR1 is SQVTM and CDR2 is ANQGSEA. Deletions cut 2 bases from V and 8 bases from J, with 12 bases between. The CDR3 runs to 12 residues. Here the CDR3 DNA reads TGCAGCGTTGAACCTAGGACAGTCGGCTACACCTTC. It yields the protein CSVEPRTVGYTF.

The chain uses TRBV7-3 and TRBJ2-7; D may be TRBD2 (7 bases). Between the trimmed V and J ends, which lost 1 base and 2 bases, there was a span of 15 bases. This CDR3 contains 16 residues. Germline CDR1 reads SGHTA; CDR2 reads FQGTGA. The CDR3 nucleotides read TGTGCCAGCAGCTTAAAGGGGGGGAAGTTCCCCTACGAGCAGTACTTC. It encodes CASSLKGGKFPYEQYF.

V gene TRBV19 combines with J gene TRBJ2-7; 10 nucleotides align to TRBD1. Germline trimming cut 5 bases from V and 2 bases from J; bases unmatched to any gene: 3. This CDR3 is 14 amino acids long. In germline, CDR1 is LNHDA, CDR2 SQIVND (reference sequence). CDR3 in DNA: TGTGCCAGTAGTCCGGGACAGGGGACCTACGAGCAGTACTTC. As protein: CASSPGQGTYEQYF. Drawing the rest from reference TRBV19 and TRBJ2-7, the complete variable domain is DGGITQSPKYLFRKEGQNVTLSCEQNLNHDAMYWYRQDPGQGLRLIYYSQIVNDFQKGDIAEGYSVSREKKESFPLTVTSAQKNPTAFYLCASSPGQGTYEQYFGPGTRLTVT.

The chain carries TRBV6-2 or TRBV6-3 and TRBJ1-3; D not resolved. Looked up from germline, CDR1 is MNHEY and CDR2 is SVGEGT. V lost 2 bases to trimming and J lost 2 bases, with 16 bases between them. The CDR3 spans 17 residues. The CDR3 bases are TGTGCCAGCAGTTACCCAGACACCGGCAACCCTGGAAACACCATATATTTT. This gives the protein CASSYPDTGNPGNTIYF.

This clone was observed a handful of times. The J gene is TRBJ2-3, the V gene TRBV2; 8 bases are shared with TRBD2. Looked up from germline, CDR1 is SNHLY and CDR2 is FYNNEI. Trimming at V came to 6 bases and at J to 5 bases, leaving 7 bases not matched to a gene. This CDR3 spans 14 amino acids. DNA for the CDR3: TGTGCCAGCAGGAACGGGAGGGCCCAAGATACGCAGTATTTT. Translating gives CASRNGRAQDTQYF. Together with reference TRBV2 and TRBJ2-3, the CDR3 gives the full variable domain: EPEVTQTPSHQVTQMGQEVILRCVPISNHLYFYWYRQILGQKVEFLVSFYNNEISEKSEIFDDQFSVERPDGSNFTLKIRSTKLEDSAMYFCASRNGRAQDTQYFGPGTRLTVL.

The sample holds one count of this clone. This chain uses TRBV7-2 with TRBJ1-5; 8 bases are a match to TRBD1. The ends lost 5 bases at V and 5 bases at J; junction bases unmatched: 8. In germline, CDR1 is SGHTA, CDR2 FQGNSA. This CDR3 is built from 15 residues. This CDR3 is CASSGRGLGDQPQHF. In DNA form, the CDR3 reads TGTGCCAGCAGCGGCAGGGGGCTAGGGGATCAGCCCCAGCATTTT.

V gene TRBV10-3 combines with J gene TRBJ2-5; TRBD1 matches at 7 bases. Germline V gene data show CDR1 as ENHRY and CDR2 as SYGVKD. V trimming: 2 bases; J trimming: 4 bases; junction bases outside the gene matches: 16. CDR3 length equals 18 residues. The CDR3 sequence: CAISEPPGQRVDVETQYF. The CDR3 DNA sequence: TGTGCCATCAGTGAGCCTCCGGGACAGCGTGTAGATGTAGAGACCCAGTACTTC.

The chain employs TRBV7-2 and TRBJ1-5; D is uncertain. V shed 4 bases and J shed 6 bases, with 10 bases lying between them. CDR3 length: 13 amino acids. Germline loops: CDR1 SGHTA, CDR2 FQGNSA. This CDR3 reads CASSWIAGQPQHF. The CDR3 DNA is TGTGCCAGCAGCTGGATAGCGGGTCAGCCCCAGCATTTT.

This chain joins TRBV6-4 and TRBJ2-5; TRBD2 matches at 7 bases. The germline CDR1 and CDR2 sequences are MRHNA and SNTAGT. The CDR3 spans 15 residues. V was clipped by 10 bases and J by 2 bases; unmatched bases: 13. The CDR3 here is CATPRKRGRQETQYF. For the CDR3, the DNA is TGTGCCACCCCTAGGAAGCGGGGTAGACAAGAGACCCAGTACTTC.

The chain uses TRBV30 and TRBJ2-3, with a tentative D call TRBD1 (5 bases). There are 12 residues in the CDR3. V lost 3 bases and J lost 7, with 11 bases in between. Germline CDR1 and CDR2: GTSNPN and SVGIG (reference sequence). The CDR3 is CAWSDSPNTQYF. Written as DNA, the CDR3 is TGTGCCTGGAGCGACAGCCCTAATACGCAGTATTTT.

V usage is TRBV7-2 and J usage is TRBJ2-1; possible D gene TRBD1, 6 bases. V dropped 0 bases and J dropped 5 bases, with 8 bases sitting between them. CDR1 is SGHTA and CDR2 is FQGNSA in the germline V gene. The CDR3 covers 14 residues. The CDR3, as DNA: TGTGCCAGCAGCTTAGCCAGGACAGACAATGAGCAGTTCTTC. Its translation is CASSLARTDNEQFF.

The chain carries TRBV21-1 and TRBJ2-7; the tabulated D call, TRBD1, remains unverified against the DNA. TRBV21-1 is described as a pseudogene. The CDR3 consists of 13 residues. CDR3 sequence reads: CASSPRDRGEQYF. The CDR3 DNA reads TGTGCCAGCAGCCCCCGGGACAGAGGGGAGCAGTACTTC.

The CDR3 DNA is TGTGCCAGCAGTATTACCGGGACAGGGGGCGATGGCTACACCTTC. Translating it yields CASSITGTGGDGYTF. The V call is TRBV6-6, the J call TRBJ1-2; 12 bases map to TRBD1. V trimming: 5 bases; J trimming: 6 bases; junction bases outside the gene matches: 7. Per germline, CDR1 MNHNY and CDR2 SVGAGI (reference sequence). The CDR3 has 15 residues.

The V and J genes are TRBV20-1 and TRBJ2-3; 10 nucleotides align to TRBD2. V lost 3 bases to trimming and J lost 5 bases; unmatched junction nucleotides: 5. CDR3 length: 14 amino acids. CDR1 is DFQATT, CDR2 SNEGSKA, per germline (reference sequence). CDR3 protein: CSASLAGARDTQYF. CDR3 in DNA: TGCAGTGCTAGTCTAGCGGGGGCCCGAGATACGCAGTATTTT.

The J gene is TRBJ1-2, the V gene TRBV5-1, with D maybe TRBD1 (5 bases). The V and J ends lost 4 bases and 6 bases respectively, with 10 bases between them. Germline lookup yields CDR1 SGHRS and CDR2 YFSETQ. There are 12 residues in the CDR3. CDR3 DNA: TGCGCCAGCAGCCCCGCGGGGGATGGCTACACCTTC. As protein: CASSPAGDGYTF.

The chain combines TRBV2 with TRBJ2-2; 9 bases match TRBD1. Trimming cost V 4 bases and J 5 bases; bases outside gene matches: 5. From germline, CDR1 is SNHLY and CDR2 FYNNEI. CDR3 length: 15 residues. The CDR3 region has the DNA TGTGCCAGCAGTGGTGACAGGGGGGGAACCGGGGAGCTGTTTTTT. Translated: CASSGDRGGTGELFF.